The entry below describes one TCR beta chain. Its antigen is currently unknown. The CDR3 contains 16 residues. CDR1 is SGHAT and CDR2 is FQNNGV in the germline V gene. J gave up 2 bases and V 5 bases, and 8 bases lay outside the gene matches. This specimen comes from a study of identical twins. Study-wide points: Zero-insertion results could be subject to partial confounding by invariant MAIT and iNKT cells.

Template switching added a universal primer site, and cDNA bore unique molecular identifiers. Using its own MiXCR run on the 5' RACE reads, TCRdb lists one record per CDR3 protein. The table lists roughly 570,000 distinct CDR3 sequences, roughly 9.9% of them singletons. This same sample was also part of a study on yellow fever vaccine responses in identical twins. As reported in that work: In identical twins, vaccine T cell responses appeared partly shared and partly individual.

This chain uses TRBV11-2 with TRBJ2-3; 9 bases line up with TRBD2. The source of this sequence is a woman younger than 30 in good health. Sequenced: PBMCs. CDR3 coding DNA: TGTGCCAGCAGCGGACAAGCGGGGGGATACACAGATACGCAGTATTTT. Translation: CASSGQAGGYTDTQYF.